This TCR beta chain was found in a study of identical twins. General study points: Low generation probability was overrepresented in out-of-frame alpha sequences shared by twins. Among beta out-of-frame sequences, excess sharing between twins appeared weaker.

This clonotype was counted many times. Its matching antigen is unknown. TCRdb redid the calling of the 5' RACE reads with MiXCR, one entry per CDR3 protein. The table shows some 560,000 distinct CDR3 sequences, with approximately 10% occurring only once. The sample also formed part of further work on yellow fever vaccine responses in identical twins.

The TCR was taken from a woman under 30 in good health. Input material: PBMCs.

The CDR3, as DNA: TGTGCCAGCAGTTACGGTACAGGCACTATGACTCACTCCTACGAGCAGTACTTC. Translating gives CASSYGTGTMTHSYEQYF. The V and J genes are TRBV6-2 or TRBV6-3 and TRBJ2-7, with D perhaps matching TRBD1 (5 bases). V was cut by 2 bases and J by 0 bases, with 20 bases left in between. CDR3 size: 18 residues. CDR1 is MNHEY, CDR2 SVGEGT, per germline.